Each of the 15 T cell receptor beta chains below was sequenced from the same sample in a study of CD8 T cell repertoires and HIV-1 epitope variants. These receptors are not linked to any known antigen. Clones were sequenced by immunoSEQ multiplex PCR, and TCRdb holds only the in-frame ones, with some missing. The repertoire holds 6,000 or so clones, about 60% seen once, with approximately 46% in the top ten. Sequenced sample: cultured CD8+ T cells derived from PBMCs. Receptors were obtained from a male donor with HIV.

The V call is TRBV13, the J call TRBJ2-5, with 9 nucleotides matching TRBD1. Germline trimming cut 5 bases from V and 5 bases from J; bases unmatched to any gene: 6. The CDR3 is 14 residues long. CDR1 is PRHDT, CDR2 FYEKMQ, per germline (reference sequence). As DNA, the CDR3 is TGTGCCAGCAGCCGGAGGACAGGGGCGGAGACCCAGTACTTC. Protein: CASSRRTGAETQYF.

The CDR3 bases are TGTGCCAGCAGTCCGGGGACTAGCGGGGGGTGGACCTACGAGCAGTACTTC. It translates to CASSPGTSGGWTYEQYF. The J gene is TRBJ2-7, the V gene TRBV27, with TRBD2 identical over 15 bases. In germline, CDR1 is MNHEY, CDR2 SMNVEV (reference sequence). The ends lost 5 bases at V and 2 bases at J; junction bases unmatched: 7. The CDR3 spans 17 residues.

This clone was observed a handful of times. The gene calls are TRBV19 and TRBJ2-7; 10 bases fit TRBD1. J was trimmed by 2 bases and V by 6 bases; bases with no gene match: 4. Germline CDR1 reads LNHDA; CDR2 reads SQIVND (reference sequence). The CDR3 loop spans 14 amino acids. The CDR3 is CASSEGTGAYEQYF. In nucleotides, the CDR3 is TGTGCCAGTAGCGAGGGGACAGGGGCCTACGAGCAGTACTTC.

The rearrangement links TRBV19 to TRBJ1-5; 9 bases are shared with TRBD1. V lost 8 bases to trimming and J lost 0 bases; unmatched junction nucleotides: 8. Germline CDR1 is LNHDA and CDR2 is SQIVND (reference sequence). The CDR3 length is 16 residues. CDR3 DNA: TGTGCCAGTGATACAGGGGGCTGGTCTAGCAATCAGCCCCAGCATTTT. This gives the protein CASDTGGWSSNQPQHF.

The chain is built from TRBV7-6 and TRBJ2-7, with 9 bases matching TRBD1. This CDR3 is 14 amino acids long. After removal of 0 bases from V and 7 bases from J, the junction contained 4 bases not matched to a gene. Germline values: CDR1 SGHVS, CDR2 FNYEAQ. The DNA of the CDR3 is TGTGCCAGCAGCTTAGCGACAGGGGGGGAAGAGCAGTACTTC. Protein product: CASSLATGGEEQYF.

The chain recombines TRBV7-7 with TRBJ2-1; D tentatively fits TRBD1 or TRBD2 (6 bases each). Germline V gives CDR1 SSHAT, CDR2 FNYEAQ (reference sequence). V was cut by 5 bases and J by 2 bases, with 13 bases left in between. The CDR3 spans 15 residues. The CDR3 DNA reads TGTGCCAGCAGCCCCGAGGGGGGAACCTACAATGAGCAGTTCTTC. As protein: CASSPEGGTYNEQFF.

J is TRBJ2-2 and V is TRBV5-1; 12 nucleotides agree with TRBD2. The length of the CDR3 is 16 residues. The V segment lost 3 bases and the J segment 2 bases; nucleotides outside the gene matches: 2. Germline V CDR1 and CDR2: SGHRS, YFSETQ. The CDR3 region has the DNA TGCGCCAGCAGCTCCGGACTAGCGGGAAACACCGGGGAGCTGTTTTTT. Protein: CASSSGLAGNTGELFF.

The CDR3 bases are TGCGCCAGCAGCCAAGATATAGGTGGACTAGCGACCGATGAGCAGTTCTTC. This gives the protein CASSQDIGGLATDEQFF. The chain joins TRBV4-1 to TRBJ2-1; TRBD2 matches 9 bases. Germline V gene sequence: CDR1 MGHRA, CDR2 YSYEKL. V dropped 0 bases and J dropped 8; count of bases not matched to a gene: 11. This CDR3 region has 17 residues.

The rearrangement uses TRBV7-2 and TRBJ2-3; D possibly uses TRBD1 or TRBD2 (5 bases each). CDR1 is SGHTA and CDR2 is FQGNSA in the germline V gene. V gave up 1 base and J gave up 9 bases, with 11 bases separating them. This CDR3 has 13 residues. CDR3 residues: CASSLDGAQTQYF. CDR3 nucleotides: TGTGCCAGCAGCTTAGACGGGGCCCAGACGCAGTATTTT.

This clone was counted between two and nine times. The rearrangement joins TRBV28 to TRBJ2-7; tentative D call: TRBD2 (6 bases). V lost 8 bases and J 2 bases, leaving 10 bases between the germline ends. Germline V lookup: CDR1 MDHEN, CDR2 SYDVKM. The CDR3 extends over 12 amino acids. CDR3 sequence reads: CASRSGAYEQYF. CDR3 in DNA: TGTGCCAGCCGCTCGGGAGCCTACGAGCAGTACTTC.

This clone was detected only once. V is TRBV28 and J is TRBJ2-7, with 12 bases matching TRBD2. Germline V gene data show CDR1 as MDHEN and CDR2 as SYDVKM. The CDR3 sequence is 16 residues long. The ends lost 2 bases at V and 7 bases at J; junction bases unmatched: 9. The CDR3 DNA sequence: TGTGCCAGCAGTTTACTTCTAGCGGGGGGGCCCGGGGAGCAGTACTTC. Protein: CASSLLLAGGPGEQYF.

This clone turned up a few times. The chain's CDR3 is CASTPRDPRHGYTF. In DNA, the CDR3 is TGTGCCAGTACCCCCCGGGACCCTCGACATGGCTACACCTTC. This chain joins TRBV19 and TRBJ1-2, with a weak D call TRBD1 (5 bases). The CDR3 contains 14 residues. Trimming removed 7 bases at V and 6 bases at J, with 18 bases between. Germline V gene data show CDR1 as LNHDA and CDR2 as SQIVND (reference sequence).

The rearrangement joins TRBV27 to TRBJ2-7; D unresolved. Trimming removed 4 bases at V and 3 bases at J, with 19 bases between. Germline CDR1 and CDR2: MNHEY and SMNVEV (reference sequence). The CDR3 has 16 residues. CDR3 loop: CASSSLLSGIVYEQYF. The CDR3 DNA is TGTGCCAGCAGTTCTCTCCTTTCTGGGATCGTCTACGAGCAGTACTTC.

This clone showed up just a few times. The chain carries TRBV6-5 and TRBJ2-1; a weak D match, TRBD2 (5 bases). Germline-derived CDR1 and CDR2 are MNHEY and SVGAGI. Trimming pared 2 bases from V and 7 bases from J, leaving 6 bases between. The CDR3 loop spans 12 amino acids. CDR3: CASSYTGNEQFF. The CDR3 bases are TGTGCCAGCAGTTACACGGGGAATGAGCAGTTCTTC.

The rearrangement uses TRBV5-5 and TRBJ1-6; the D is unclear. Germline lookup yields CDR1 SGHKS and CDR2 YYEKEE (reference sequence). The CDR3 consists of 15 residues. Trimming stripped 0 bases from V and 6 bases from J, with 10 bases between. CDR3 sequence: CASSLATGFNSPLHF. The CDR3 DNA is TGTGCCAGCAGCTTGGCGACGGGGTTTAATTCACCCCTCCACTTT.